Included here is one T cell receptor beta chain sequence, with context. Antigen: not known. This sample was taken from a study of T cells in Graves' hyperthyroidism and ophthalmopathy. Study results and limitations: Blood also carried most thyroid clonotypes expanded above 0.001.

Amplification targeted TCR beta CDR3 regions from RNA transcripts. HTBI primers were employed in a first-round RT-PCR of the TCR CDR3. MiXCR was run by TCRdb on the multiplex PCR reads, yielding one entry per CDR3 protein. The data contain about 640,000 distinct CDR3 sequences, 20% to 25% of them singletons. Patients affected by ophthalmopathy presented a Clinical Activity Score of at least 3, a NOSPECS grade of at least 4, and disease duration below 3 months. Fresh 10 ml peripheral blood yielded PBMCs. The sample taken for sequencing was blood. The clonotype was recovered from a man aged 30 to 39 with Graves' ophthalmopathy.

The chain's CDR3 is CAISEAPSGNSYEQYF. CDR3 bases: TGTGCCATCTCCGAGGCGCCTAGCGGAAACTCCTACGAGCAGTACTTC. The genes are TRBV10-3 and TRBJ2-7, with 7 nucleotides matching TRBD2. Germline-derived CDR1 and CDR2 are ENHRY and SYGVKD. This CDR3 comprises 16 residues. J was trimmed by 0 bases and V by 8 bases; bases with no gene match: 13.